This TCR beta chain derives from a study of T cell responses to AZD1222 COVID-19 vaccine. Profiled with immunoSEQ multiplex PCR; TCRdb holds only in-frame clones, not every one. The table includes about 140,000 clones, 85% to 95% detected once. The germline V gene encodes CDR1 LGHDT and CDR2 YNNKEL (reference sequence). The CDR3 consists of 17 residues. V lost 1 base, J lost 4 bases, and 8 bases stayed unmatched. On this clone itself: Its antigen remains unknown.

Findings and caveats of the study: It should be noted that donors were predominantly white British and more often female, and clonal diversity was possibly underestimated. Among spike-specific TCRs, nearly half reportedly target unmutated variant regions. Spike-specific TCR breadth and depth both grew after two AZD1222 doses.

The sequences come from peripheral blood, collected after recovery from COVID-19. V is TRBV3-1 (or the pseudogene TRBV3-2) and J is TRBJ2-1; 9 bases are a match to TRBD2. This receptor was obtained from an adult who had recovered from COVID-19. The DNA for the CDR3 is TGTGCCAGCAGCCAAGGAAGCAGCGGGAGGTCTTACAATGAGCAGTTCTTC. Translating gives CASSQGSSGRSYNEQFF.